This T cell receptor (beta chain) was documented in a study of human T cells and chemical hapten exposure. The wider study: The patients were mostly female; they had alopecia areata, totalis or universalis.

V lost 2 bases and J lost 4, with 14 bases in between. This CDR3 spans 15 amino acids. CDR1 and CDR2 (germline): LGHNA, YSLEER. This clonotype has ten or more counts. Described time point: pre-sensitization, week 0. Stated treatment: therapeutic diphenylcyclopropenone sensitization with weekly scalp DPC. Individual cDNA molecules in this library carried unique molecular identifiers. TCRdb re-called the RACE reads with MiXCR, one entry per CDR3 protein. The data hold a few hundred thousand distinct CDR3 sequences, with over 5% observed a single time. The chain recombines TRBV4-3 with TRBJ1-1; weak D call: TRBD1 (5 bases). The source is a woman in her late teens or twenties with alopecia areata. Some clones in this sample may be carry-over from other donors' samples. Sequences were derived from whole blood, sampled in connection with sensitization to the hapten diphenylcyclopropenone (DPC). CDR3 protein: CASSQQGDMSTEAFF. CDR3 DNA: TGCGCCAGCAGCCAACAGGGCGACATGAGCACTGAAGCTTTCTTT.